These 25 T cell receptor beta chains share one sample of origin, sequenced in a study of cytomegalovirus exposure and HLA in healthy donors. Vbeta (60) and Jbeta (13) primers were used in the PCR. Profiled with immunoSEQ multiplex PCR; TCRdb holds only in-frame clones, not every one. Of under 200,000 clones listed, roughly 76% are singletons. Sequenced input: PBMCs. The source of these receptors is a human donor in good health.

This clone was seen once. This chain links TRBV5-6 with TRBJ2-3; tentative D call: TRBD2 (6 bases). Germline values: CDR1 SGHDT, CDR2 YYEEEE. The ends were cut back, 1 base at V and 4 bases at J, with 10 bases in the middle. This CDR3 region has 14 residues. The CDR3 reads CASSLSAGSDTQYF. CDR3 DNA sequence: TGTGCCAGCAGCTTGTCCGCGGGGTCAGATACGCAGTATTTT.

The rearrangement uses TRBV5-4 and TRBJ2-7; 7 nucleotides match TRBD1. The V and J ends lost 2 bases and 6 bases, in that order; junction bases with no gene match: 8. Per the germline V gene, CDR1 is SGHNT and CDR2 is YYREEE (reference sequence). This CDR3 region has 14 residues. Here the CDR3 reads CASSFRGLSGEQYF. Here the CDR3 DNA reads TGTGCCAGCAGCTTTAGGGGGCTGTCGGGCGAGCAGTACTTC.

The V and J genes are TRBV11-2 and TRBJ2-7; D call uncertain. The CDR3 runs 14 residues. The germline V and J ends were trimmed by 1 base and 5 bases, with 12 bases remaining between them. Germline assignment: CDR1 SGHAT and CDR2 FQNNGV. CDR3 sequence (DNA): TGTGCCAGCAGCTTAGGCGGTCAGCGTGACGAGCAGTACTTC. Translation gives CASSLGGQRDEQYF.

The rearrangement links TRBV27 to TRBJ2-7; 11 nucleotides line up with TRBD2. The CDR3 loop spans 16 amino acids. V lost 0 bases and J lost 7; bases outside the gene matches: 8. Germline values: CDR1 MNHEY, CDR2 SMNVEV (reference sequence). The CDR3 region is CASSLSETSGDREQYF. The CDR3 DNA reads TGTGCCAGCAGTTTATCGGAGACTAGCGGGGATCGAGAGCAGTACTTC.

This chain connects TRBV7-2 to TRBJ2-5; 11 bases map to TRBD1. Germline-derived CDR1 and CDR2 are SGHTA and FQGNSA. The CDR3 covers 16 residues. V was clipped by 5 bases and J by 4 bases; unmatched bases: 9. CDR3 sequence: CASSLNGQGAGETQYF. CDR3 bases: TGTGCCAGCAGCCTAAACGGACAGGGGGCGGGAGAGACCCAGTACTTC.

The V and J genes are TRBV2 and TRBJ1-1, with TRBD1 matching 7 bases. Trimming at V came to 9 bases and at J to 8 bases, leaving 3 bases not matched to a gene. Germline-derived CDR1 and CDR2 are SNHLY and FYNNEI. This CDR3 comprises 10 residues. CDR3 coding DNA: TGTGCCAGTCTCAGGGGGGAAGCTTTCTTT. Its protein product is CASLRGEAFF.

V gene TRBV2 combines with J gene TRBJ1-2; TRBD1 is a possible D gene (5 bases). With 6 bases removed from V and 0 bases from J, the gap between germline ends came to 11 bases. Germline CDR1 is SNHLY and CDR2 is FYNNEI. The CDR3 runs to 14 residues. The CDR3 region has the DNA TGTGCCAGCAGGATGGGGGGTACTAACTATGGCTACACCTTC. This gives the protein CASRMGGTNYGYTF.

This chain uses TRBV5-1 with TRBJ1-3, with D possibly matching TRBD1 (6 bases). The germline gives CDR1 SGHRS, CDR2 YFSETQ. This CDR3 spans 14 amino acids. V shed 4 bases and J shed 0 bases, with 8 bases lying between them. The CDR3 DNA sequence: TGCGCCAGCAGCGAAGGGGGCTCTGGAAACACCATATATTTT. It codes for CASSEGGSGNTIYF.

On this clone itself: Other DNA sequences in this specimen translate into the identical CDR3. The chain employs TRBV27 and TRBJ1-1; D is undetermined. Germline V gene data show CDR1 as MNHEY and CDR2 as SMNVEV (reference sequence). V was shortened by 0 bases and J by 1 base, with 6 bases between the two germline ends. The CDR3 has 14 amino acids. CDR3 DNA: TGTGCCAGCAGTTTATCAGCGGGGAACACTGAAGCTTTCTTT. It codes for CASSLSAGNTEAFF.

The CDR3 DNA reads TGTGCCAGCAGCTTAGACGTCAGCCAAGAGACCCAGTACTTC. Its protein is CASSLDVSQETQYF. J is TRBJ2-5 and V is TRBV7-2; D gene ambiguous. The CDR3 runs to 14 residues. V lost 1 base, J lost 1 base, and 7 bases lay in between. Germline V gene data show CDR1 as SGHTA and CDR2 as FQGNSA.

The chain combines TRBV6-1 with TRBJ1-2, with unresolved D. V was clipped by 2 bases and J by 2 bases, with 15 bases between them. This CDR3 has 16 residues. CDR1 and CDR2 (germline): MNHNS, SASEGT. For the CDR3, the DNA is TGTGCCAGCAGTGAATTTCCCCCAGGTTTAAACTATGGCTACACCTTC. Translation gives CASSEFPPGLNYGYTF.

This clone was picked up a small number of times. The V gene is TRBV4-2, the J gene TRBJ2-2; 8 nucleotides align to TRBD2. V lost 1 base to trimming and J lost 5 bases; unmatched junction nucleotides: 9. CDR3 size: 17 residues. Germline assignment: CDR1 LGHNA and CDR2 YNFKEQ. The CDR3 coding sequence is TGTGCCAGCAGCCAAGGGGTCGGTAGCGGGGAGACCGGGGAGCTGTTTTTT. The encoded protein is CASSQGVGSGETGELFF.

This clone was counted a few times. The chain employs TRBV11-3 and TRBJ2-1; D uncertain. V was clipped by 6 bases and J by 0 bases, with 6 bases between them. The CDR3 sequence is 13 residues long. CDR1 SGHNT and CDR2 YENEEA come from the germline V gene. CDR3 sequence: CASSPNSYNEQFF. In nucleotides, the CDR3 is TGTGCCAGCAGTCCCAACTCCTACAATGAGCAGTTCTTC.

This clone was detected only a few times. The genes are TRBV7-9 and TRBJ2-2, with TRBD2 matching over 15 bases. The CDR3 sequence is 15 residues long. Germline CDR1 is SEHNR and CDR2 is FQNEAQ (reference sequence). Trimming removed 6 bases from V and 6 bases from J; junction bases left unmatched: 2. CDR3 in DNA: TGTGCCAGCAGATGGACTAGCGGGGGGGCCGGGGAGCTGTTTTTT. Translated, it gives CASRWTSGGAGELFF.

V gene TRBV6-1 combines with J gene TRBJ2-5; D may be TRBD2 (5 bases). Germline CDR1 MNHNS, CDR2 SASEGT. Trimming stripped 1 base from V and 4 bases from J, with 10 bases between. The CDR3 covers 14 residues. CDR3 nucleotides: TGTGCCAGCAGTGAAGTGAGGGTTGGAGAGACCCAGTACTTC. This sequence encodes CASSEVRVGETQYF.

V gene TRBV5-1 combines with J gene TRBJ1-2; D not resolved. V lost 0 bases to trimming and J lost 7 bases, with 10 bases between them. Germline V gene lookup returns CDR1 SGHRS and CDR2 YFSETQ. This CDR3 has 13 residues. The chain's CDR3 is CASSLGENSGYTF. Written as DNA, the CDR3 is TGCGCCAGCAGCTTGGGAGAGAATTCTGGCTACACCTTC.

The chain couples TRBV11-1 to TRBJ2-1; D is perhaps TRBD2 (6 bases). V was trimmed by 1 base and J by 1 base, leaving 14 bases between them. The germline V gene has CDR1 SGHAT and CDR2 FQDESV (reference sequence). The CDR3 totals 17 residues. DNA of the CDR3: TGTGCCAGCAGCTTAGTACAGGAGGGTCGATCCTACAATGAGCAGTTCTTC. It specifies CASSLVQEGRSYNEQFF.

J is TRBJ2-1 and V is TRBV2; D is ambiguous. The ends were cut back, 5 bases at V and 2 bases at J, with 13 bases in the middle. The CDR3 loop spans 15 amino acids. Germline CDR1 and CDR2: SNHLY and FYNNEI. The CDR3 DNA reads as TGTGCCAGCAGTCCCCGGAGCGTAGCCTACAATGAGCAGTTCTTC. Translation gives CASSPRSVAYNEQFF.

The chain has TRBV5-4 and TRBJ2-5, with 10 bases aligning to TRBD1. The CDR3 totals 16 residues. Germline loops: CDR1 SGHNT, CDR2 YYREEE (reference sequence). Losses at the gene ends were 0 bases for V and 5 bases for J; bases not matched to a gene: 7. The CDR3 spells CASSLGGTGALETQYF. CDR3 in DNA: TGTGCCAGCAGCTTGGGAGGGACAGGGGCTTTGGAGACCCAGTACTTC.

CDR3 sequence (DNA): TGTGCCAGCAGCTCTACAGGGGGCGCAACAGATACGCAGTATTTT. Protein product: CASSSTGGATDTQYF. The gene calls are TRBV11-3 and TRBJ2-3, with TRBD1 identical over 9 bases. CDR1 is SGHNT and CDR2 is YENEEA in the germline V gene. This CDR3 is built from 15 residues. With V trimmed by 4 bases and J by 3 bases, 5 bases remained unmatched.

This chain connects TRBV10-3 to TRBJ1-2; D perhaps matches TRBD1 (5 bases). The CDR3 consists of 13 residues. CDR1 is ENHRY and CDR2 is SYGVKD in the germline V gene. Between the trimmed V and J ends, which lost 2 bases and 4 bases, there was a span of 8 bases. DNA for the CDR3: TGTGCCATCAGTGAGAGACAGATCTATGGCTACACCTTC. The encoded protein is CAISERQIYGYTF.

This chain joins TRBV6-5 and TRBJ1-2, with 7 bases fitting TRBD1. CDR1 is MNHEY and CDR2 is SVGAGI in the germline V gene. The CDR3 runs 12 residues. V shed 7 bases and J 5 bases; nucleotides not matched to a gene: 4. CDR3 nucleotides: TGTGCCAGCAAAGGACAGGCATATGGCTACACCTTC. Protein: CASKGQAYGYTF.

In its sample, this clone was seen a few times. V gene TRBV7-2 combines with J gene TRBJ2-7; 11 nucleotides align to TRBD2. Trimming at V came to 6 bases and at J to 6 bases, leaving 7 bases not matched to a gene. CDR1 is SGHTA, CDR2 FQGNSA, per germline. The CDR3 contains 14 residues. CDR3 nucleotide sequence: TGTGCCAGCAGGGTTAGCGGGGGGGCCATCGAGCAGTACTTC. Its translation is CASRVSGGAIEQYF.

The chain couples TRBV6-6 to TRBJ2-3, with 7 bases that match TRBD2. The CDR3 is 16 residues long. Germline CDR1 and CDR2: MNHNY and SVGAGI (reference sequence). Losses at the gene ends were 2 bases for V and 6 bases for J; bases not matched to a gene: 11. The CDR3 sequence: CASSYRPWGGVDTQYF. The CDR3 coding sequence is TGTGCCAGCAGTTACCGACCTTGGGGGGGGGTTGATACGCAGTATTTT.

The rearrangement uses TRBV11-2 and TRBJ1-1; D may be TRBD1 (5 bases). CDR1 is SGHAT, CDR2 FQNNGV, per germline. There are 14 residues in the CDR3. Deletions cut 5 bases from V and 7 bases from J, with 17 bases between. The chain's CDR3 is CASSLQVGGSEAFF. In DNA form, the CDR3 reads TGTGCCAGCAGCCTCCAAGTGGGGGGAAGTGAAGCTTTCTTT.